This TCR beta chain was identified in a study of post-analysis software for immune sequencing data. With respect to this clonotype: Its antigen remains unidentified.

cDNA libraries of TCR beta carried unique molecular identifiers. TCRdb used MiXCR to reprocess the PCR reads, holding one entry per CDR3 protein. The sample lists hundreds of thousands of distinct CDR3 sequences, roughly three fifths seen once, with around 10% in the top ten. The study's findings and limits: Among 5 or 6 TRBV segments more frequent in patients than controls were TRBV5-6, TRBV5-1 and TRBV20-1.

This CDR3 spans 16 amino acids. The ends were cut back, 7 bases at V and 5 bases at J, with 23 bases in the middle. Sequencing was done on a sample of blood. The genes are TRBV12-3 or TRBV12-4 and TRBJ1-1; TRBD1 is a possible D gene (5 bases). The receptor comes from a girl aged 2 to 10 with multiple sclerosis. In DNA, the CDR3 is TGTGCCAGCACCGAGAAGGGAATGATGGGGGGGACTGAAGCTTTCTTT. The encoded protein is CASTEKGMMGGTEAFF.